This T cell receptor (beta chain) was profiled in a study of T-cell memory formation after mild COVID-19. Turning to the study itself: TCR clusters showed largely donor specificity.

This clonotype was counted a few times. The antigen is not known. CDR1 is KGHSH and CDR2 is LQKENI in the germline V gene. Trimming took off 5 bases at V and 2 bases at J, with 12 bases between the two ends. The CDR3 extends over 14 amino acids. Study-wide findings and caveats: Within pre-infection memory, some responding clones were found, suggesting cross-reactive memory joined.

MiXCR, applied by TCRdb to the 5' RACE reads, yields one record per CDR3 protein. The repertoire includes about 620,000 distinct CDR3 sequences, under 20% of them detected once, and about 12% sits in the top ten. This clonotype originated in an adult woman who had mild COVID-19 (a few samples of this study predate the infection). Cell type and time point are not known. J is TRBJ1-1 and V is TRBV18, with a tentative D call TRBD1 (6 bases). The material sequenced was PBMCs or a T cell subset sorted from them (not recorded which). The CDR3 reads CASSGTGRNTEAFF. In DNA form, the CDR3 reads TGTGCCAGCTCAGGAACAGGGAGAAACACTGAAGCTTTCTTT.